This note documents a single TCR beta chain sequence. This sample was taken from a study of blood T cell repertoires in COVID-19. Using immunoSEQ multiplex PCR, the repertoire was profiled, and TCRdb retains in-frame clones only, with some absent. The sample contains 62,000 or so clones, approximately 80% of which appear only once. The V and J ends lost 2 bases and 1 base, in that order; junction bases with no gene match: 8. The germline V gene encodes CDR1 MGHRA and CDR2 YSYEKL. The CDR3 loop spans 19 amino acids. Recruits, aged roughly 18 to 100 years, lived in under 25 US areas. In assigning cohorts, the study relied on participant-reported clinical history.

The origin of this receptor is a woman in her thirties or forties with acute COVID-19. The chain uses TRBV4-1 and TRBJ2-2; 12 bases match TRBD1. The sample was PBMCs or T cells enriched from blood (not recorded which). The CDR3 protein is CASSQPGQGARENTGELFF. As DNA, the CDR3 is TGCGCCAGCAGCCAACCGGGACAGGGGGCGAGAGAGAACACCGGGGAGCTGTTTTTT.